The text below deals with one TCR beta chain. The antigen remains undetermined. The sample comes from a study of blood T cells in healthy people across ages. At the level of the study: Capturing about one barcoded beta molecule per two T cells was achieved by template switching. Study-wide findings and caveats: Possibly, changes in expanded clonotypes were confounded because donor CMV status was unknown. When one million T cells were used, diversity estimates were thought to be underestimates.

V trimming: 6 bases; J trimming: 8 bases; junction bases outside the gene matches: 15. The CDR3 is 17 residues long. PBMCs, at least 6 million per sample, were isolated. Then a second PCR, running roughly 6 to 11 cycles, was carried out with a sample-barcoded 5' primer and a J-beta primer mix. MiXCR, run by TCRdb on the 5' RACE reads, gives a single entry per CDR3 protein. The data contain hundreds of thousands of distinct CDR3 sequences, roughly 60% of them singletons. The genes are TRBV12-3 or TRBV12-4 and TRBJ2-3; 12 positions agree with TRBD2. The sample was blood. The receptor was isolated from a man younger than 45 in good health. The CDR3 loop reads CASRRDPGLAGYSTQYF. CDR3 nucleotides: TGTGCCAGCAGACGGGACCCGGGACTAGCGGGTTACAGTACGCAGTATTTT.